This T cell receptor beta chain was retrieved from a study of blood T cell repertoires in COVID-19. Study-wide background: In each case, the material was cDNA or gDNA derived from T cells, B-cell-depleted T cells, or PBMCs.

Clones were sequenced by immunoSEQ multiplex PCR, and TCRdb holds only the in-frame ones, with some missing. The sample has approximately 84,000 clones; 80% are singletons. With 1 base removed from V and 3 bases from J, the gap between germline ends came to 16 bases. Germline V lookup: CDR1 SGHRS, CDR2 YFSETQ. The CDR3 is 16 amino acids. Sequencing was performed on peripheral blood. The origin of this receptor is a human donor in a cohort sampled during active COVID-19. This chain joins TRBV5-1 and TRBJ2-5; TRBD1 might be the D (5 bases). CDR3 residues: CASSLWGLETEETQYF. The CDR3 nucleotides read TGCGCCAGCAGCTTGTGGGGCTTAGAGACGGAAGAGACCCAGTACTTC. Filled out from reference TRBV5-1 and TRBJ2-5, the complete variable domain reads KAGVTQTPRYLIKTRGQQVTLSCSPISGHRSVSWYQQTPGQGLQFLFEYFSETQRNKGNFPGRFSGRQFSNSRSEMNVSTLELGDSALYLCASSLWGLETEETQYFGPGTRLLVL.